This paragraph reports one TCR beta chain. The CDR3 has 20 amino acids. Germline V lookup: CDR1 MGHRA, CDR2 YSYEKL. V gave up 4 bases and J gave up 0 bases; unmatched junction bases: 12. The record originates from a study of blood T cell repertoires in COVID-19. Study summary: From T cells, B-cell-depleted T cells, or PBMCs came the material, which was cDNA or gDNA.

Per the authors' pipeline: Amplified reference gene primers provided the basis for estimating nucleated cell counts. The table came from immunoSEQ multiplex PCR; TCRdb's copy has only in-frame clones and leaves some out. That table furnishes V, J and clone size, whereas the DNA furnished D and trimming. Here the sample spans some 220,000 clones, 65% to 85% being singletons. The chain has TRBV4-1 and TRBJ2-1, with TRBD2 identical over 13 bases. This receptor was taken from a woman in her twenties or thirties who had recovered from COVID-19. The sequenced material came from peripheral blood. CDR3 nucleotides: TGCGCCAGCAGCCCTCTCGGGGGGACTAGCGGGATTAGCTCCTACAATGAGCAGTTCTTC. It codes for CASSPLGGTSGISSYNEQFF.